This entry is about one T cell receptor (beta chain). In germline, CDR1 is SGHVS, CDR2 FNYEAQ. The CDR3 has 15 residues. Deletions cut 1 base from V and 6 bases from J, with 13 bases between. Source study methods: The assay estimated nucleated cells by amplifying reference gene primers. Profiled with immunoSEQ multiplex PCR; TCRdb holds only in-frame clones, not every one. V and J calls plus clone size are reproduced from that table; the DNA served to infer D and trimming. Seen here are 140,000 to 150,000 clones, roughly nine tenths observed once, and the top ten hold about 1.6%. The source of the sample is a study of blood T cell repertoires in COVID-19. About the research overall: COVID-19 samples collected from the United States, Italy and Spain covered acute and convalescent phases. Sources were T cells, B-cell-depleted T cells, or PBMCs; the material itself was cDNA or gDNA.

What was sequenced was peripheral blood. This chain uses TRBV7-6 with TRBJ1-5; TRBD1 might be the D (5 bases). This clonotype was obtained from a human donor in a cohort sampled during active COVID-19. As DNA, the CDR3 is TGTGCCAGCAGCTTAGAGGCAGGGAAGGGTCAGCCCCAGCATTTT. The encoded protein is CASSLEAGKGQPQHF.